This T cell receptor (beta chain) was sequenced for a study of monozygotic twins with inflammatory bowel disease. General study results and limits: Variability may have been added to patient repertoires by differing immunosuppressive treatments. Using the inverse Simpson index, IBD patients had lower TCRbeta diversity than healthy co-twins.

TCRdb re-called the 5' RACE reads and shows each CDR3 protein once, DNA omitted. The table gives approximately 340,000 distinct CDR3 sequences; the top ten clones make up 2% of it. As concerns this clonotype: Its antigen is currently unknown.

Researchers isolated total RNA from whole blood without sorting T cells. Germline CDR1 reads MGHRA; CDR2 reads YSYEKL. This CDR3 has 15 residues. The receptor's source is a human donor with ulcerative colitis or Crohn's disease, or a healthy co-twin of an affected twin (not recorded which). The sequenced sample was blood. The chain carries TRBV4-1 and TRBJ1-1. The CDR3 loop reads CASSPGTPTWVEAFF.